The T cell receptor (beta chain) under discussion was sequenced for a study of early stage breast cancer tumors. Study observations and caveats: Compared with adjacent normal breast, tumors showed around 2.5-fold denser, more clonal T cells.

Germline values: CDR1 SGDLS, CDR2 YYNGEE. The V gene lost 4 bases and the J gene lost 8 bases, with 15 bases spanning the gap. The CDR3 is 14 residues long. Only in-frame clones appear in the TCRdb table, and some are missing; sequencing was by immunoSEQ multiplex PCR. The table shows about 14,000 clones, with approximately 84% occurring only once. Tissue for this sample was collected 2-4 cm from the breast tumor. This clone was seen more than once but under ten times. Its antigen is not identified. Sequencing input: normal breast tissue next to the tumor. V gene TRBV9 combines with J gene TRBJ1-4; D possibly corresponds to TRBD1 (6 bases). The clonotype comes from a person under 45 with breast cancer. CDR3 nucleotides: TGTGCCAGCAGCATCGGACAGTGGGGGGAAAAACTGTTTTTT. It is translated as CASSIGQWGEKLFF.